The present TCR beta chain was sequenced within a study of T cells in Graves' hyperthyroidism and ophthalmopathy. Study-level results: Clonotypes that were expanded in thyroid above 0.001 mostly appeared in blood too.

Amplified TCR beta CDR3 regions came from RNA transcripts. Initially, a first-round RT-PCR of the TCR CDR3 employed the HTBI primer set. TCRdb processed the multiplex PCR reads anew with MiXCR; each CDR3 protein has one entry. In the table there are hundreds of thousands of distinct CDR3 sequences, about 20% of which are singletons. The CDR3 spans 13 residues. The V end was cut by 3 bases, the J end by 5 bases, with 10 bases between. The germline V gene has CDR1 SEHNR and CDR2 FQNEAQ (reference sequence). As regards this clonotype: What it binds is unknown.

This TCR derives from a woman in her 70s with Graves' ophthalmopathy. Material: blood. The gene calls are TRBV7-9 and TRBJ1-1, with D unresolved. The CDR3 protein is CASSLHAGTEAFF. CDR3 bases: TGTGCCAGCAGCTTGCACGCGGGGACTGAAGCTTTCTTT.